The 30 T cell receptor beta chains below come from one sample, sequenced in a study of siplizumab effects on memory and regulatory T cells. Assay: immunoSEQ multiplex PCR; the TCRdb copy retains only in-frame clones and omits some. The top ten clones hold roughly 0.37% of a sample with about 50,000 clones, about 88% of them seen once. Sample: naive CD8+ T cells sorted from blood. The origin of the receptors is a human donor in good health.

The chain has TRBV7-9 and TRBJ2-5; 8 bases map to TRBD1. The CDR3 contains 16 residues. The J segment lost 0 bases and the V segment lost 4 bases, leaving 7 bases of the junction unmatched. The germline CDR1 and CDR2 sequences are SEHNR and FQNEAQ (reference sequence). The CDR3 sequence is CASSSGTGHYQETQYF. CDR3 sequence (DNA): TGTGCCAGCAGCTCCGGGACAGGACACTACCAAGAGACCCAGTACTTC.

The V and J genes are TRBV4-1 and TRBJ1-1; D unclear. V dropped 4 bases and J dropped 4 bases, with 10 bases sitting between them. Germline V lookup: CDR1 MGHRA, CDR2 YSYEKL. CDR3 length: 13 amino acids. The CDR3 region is CASSLDGLTEAFF. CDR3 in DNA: TGCGCCAGCAGCCTTGACGGCCTCACTGAAGCTTTCTTT.

DNA of the CDR3: TGTGCCAGCAGCCCAAGGGACAGGGTAAAGAATGGCTACACCTTC. Residues: CASSPRDRVKNGYTF. The chain joins TRBV7-9 to TRBJ1-2; 9 nucleotides line up with TRBD1. CDR3 length: 15 amino acids. Looked up from germline, CDR1 is SEHNR and CDR2 is FQNEAQ (reference sequence). The J segment lost 6 bases and the V segment lost 5 bases, leaving 10 bases of the junction unmatched.

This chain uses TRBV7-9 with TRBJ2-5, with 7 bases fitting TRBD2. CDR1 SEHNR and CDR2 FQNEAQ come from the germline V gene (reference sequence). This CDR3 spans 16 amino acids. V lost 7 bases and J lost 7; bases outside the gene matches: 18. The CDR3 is CASIHAGRGTLGTQYF. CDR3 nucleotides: TGTGCCAGCATCCACGCGGGGCGGGGGACCTTGGGGACCCAGTACTTC.

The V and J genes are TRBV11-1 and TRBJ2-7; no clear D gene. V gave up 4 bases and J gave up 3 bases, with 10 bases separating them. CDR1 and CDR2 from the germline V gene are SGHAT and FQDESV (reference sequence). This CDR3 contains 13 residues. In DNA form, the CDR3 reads TGTGCCAGCAGCTACGGACGGCTCTACGAGCAGTACTTC. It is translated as CASSYGRLYEQYF.

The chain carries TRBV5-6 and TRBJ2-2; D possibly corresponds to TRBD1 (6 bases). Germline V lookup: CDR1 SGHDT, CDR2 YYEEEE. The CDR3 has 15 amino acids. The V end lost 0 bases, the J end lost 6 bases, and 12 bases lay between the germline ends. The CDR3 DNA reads TGTGCCAGCAGCTTGGGCAGGGGAAGTGCCGGGGAGCTGTTTTTT. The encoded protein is CASSLGRGSAGELFF.

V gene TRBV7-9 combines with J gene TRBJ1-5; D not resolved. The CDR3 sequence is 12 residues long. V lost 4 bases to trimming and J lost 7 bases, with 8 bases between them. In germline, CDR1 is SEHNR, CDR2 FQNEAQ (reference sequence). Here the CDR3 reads CASSSLGQPQHF. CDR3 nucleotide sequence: TGTGCCAGCAGCTCCTTAGGGCAGCCCCAGCATTTT.

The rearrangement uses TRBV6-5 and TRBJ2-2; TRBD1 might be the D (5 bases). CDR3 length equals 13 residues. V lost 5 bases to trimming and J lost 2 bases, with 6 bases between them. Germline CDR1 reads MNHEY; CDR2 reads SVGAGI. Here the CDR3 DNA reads TGTGCCAGCAGTACAGGAAACACCGGGGAGCTGTTTTTT. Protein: CASSTGNTGELFF.

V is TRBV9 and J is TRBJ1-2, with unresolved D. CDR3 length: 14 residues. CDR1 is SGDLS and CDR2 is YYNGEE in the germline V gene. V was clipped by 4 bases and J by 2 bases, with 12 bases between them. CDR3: CASSPRTENYGYTF. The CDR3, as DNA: TGTGCCAGCAGCCCGCGGACGGAAAACTATGGCTACACCTTC.

CDR3 protein: CSVVGVYGYTF. In nucleotides, the CDR3 is TGCAGCGTTGTTGGGGTGTATGGCTACACCTTC. This chain uses TRBV29-1 with TRBJ1-2; D gene uncertain. Per the germline V gene, CDR1 is SQVTM and CDR2 is ANQGSEA. The CDR3 has 11 amino acids. The V and J ends lost 4 bases and 5 bases respectively, with 8 bases between them.

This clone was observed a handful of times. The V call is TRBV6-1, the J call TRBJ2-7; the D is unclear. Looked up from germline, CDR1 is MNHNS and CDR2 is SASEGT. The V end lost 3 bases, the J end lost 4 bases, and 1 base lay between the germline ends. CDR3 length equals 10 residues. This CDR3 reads CASSDYEQYF. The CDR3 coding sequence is TGTGCCAGCAGTGATTACGAGCAGTACTTC.

Here the CDR3 reads CASSYSVGAETQYF. DNA of the CDR3: TGTGCCAGCAGTTACTCGGTGGGGGCAGAGACCCAGTACTTC. This chain links TRBV6-5 with TRBJ2-5; D is possibly TRBD1 (6 bases). Trimming removed 0 bases from V and 4 bases from J, with 9 bases in between. The CDR3 consists of 14 residues. Germline V lookup: CDR1 MNHEY, CDR2 SVGAGI.

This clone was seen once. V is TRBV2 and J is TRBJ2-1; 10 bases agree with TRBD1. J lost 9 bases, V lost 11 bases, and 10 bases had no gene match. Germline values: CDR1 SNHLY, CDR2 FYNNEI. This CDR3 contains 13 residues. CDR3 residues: CAAEGQGSPEQFF. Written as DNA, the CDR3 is TGTGCCGCCGAGGGACAGGGGTCTCCTGAGCAGTTCTTC.

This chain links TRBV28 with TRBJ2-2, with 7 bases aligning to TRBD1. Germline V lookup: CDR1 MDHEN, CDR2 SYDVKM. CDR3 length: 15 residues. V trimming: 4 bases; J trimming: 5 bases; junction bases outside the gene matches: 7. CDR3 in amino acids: CASSSRQGGTGELFF. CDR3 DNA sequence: TGTGCCAGCAGTTCACGACAGGGCGGAACCGGGGAGCTGTTTTTT.

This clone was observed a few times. CDR3 DNA sequence: TGTGCCAGCAGTTTTAGCGGGGGGAATCAGCCCCAGCATTTT. Residues: CASSFSGGNQPQHF. The gene calls are TRBV27 and TRBJ1-5; TRBD1 is a possible D gene (5 bases). V shed 3 bases and J shed 4 bases, with 10 bases lying between them. The CDR3 runs 14 residues. Germline CDR1 and CDR2: MNHEY and SMNVEV (reference sequence).

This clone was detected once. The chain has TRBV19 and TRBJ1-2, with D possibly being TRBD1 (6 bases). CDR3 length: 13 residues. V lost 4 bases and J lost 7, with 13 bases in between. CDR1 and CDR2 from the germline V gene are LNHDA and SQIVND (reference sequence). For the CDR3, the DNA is TGTGCCAGTAGTACCGCTCCCAGGGGTGGCTACACCTTC. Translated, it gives CASSTAPRGGYTF.

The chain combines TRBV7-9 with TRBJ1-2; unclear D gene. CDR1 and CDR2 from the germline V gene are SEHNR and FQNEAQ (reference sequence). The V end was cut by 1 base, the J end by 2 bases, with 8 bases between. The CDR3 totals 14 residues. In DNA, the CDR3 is TGTGCCAGCAGCTTAGTTCTGGTGAACTATGGCTACACCTTC. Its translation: CASSLVLVNYGYTF.

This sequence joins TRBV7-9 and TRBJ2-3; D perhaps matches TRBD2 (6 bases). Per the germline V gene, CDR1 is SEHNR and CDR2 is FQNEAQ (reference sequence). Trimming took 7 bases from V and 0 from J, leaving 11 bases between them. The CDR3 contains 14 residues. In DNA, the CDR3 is TGTGCCAGCACGGGTAGCGGTAGCACAGATACGCAGTATTTT. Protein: CASTGSGSTDTQYF.

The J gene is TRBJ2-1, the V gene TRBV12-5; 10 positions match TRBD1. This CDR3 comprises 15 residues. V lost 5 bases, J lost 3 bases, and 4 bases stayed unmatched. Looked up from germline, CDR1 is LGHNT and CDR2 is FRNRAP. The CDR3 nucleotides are TGTGCTAGTGGTCTCGGGACAGGGGACTACAATGAGCAGTTCTTC. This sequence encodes CASGLGTGDYNEQFF.

This chain's CDR3 is CASSPPFTGGTTDTQYF. The DNA of the CDR3 is TGTGCCAGCAGTCCTCCGTTCACAGGGGGGACCACAGATACGCAGTATTTT. V usage is TRBV25-1 and J usage is TRBJ2-3; TRBD1 matches at 8 bases. V lost 5 bases and J lost 2; bases outside the gene matches: 12. The CDR3 spans 17 residues. Germline V lookup: CDR1 MGHDK, CDR2 SYGVNS.

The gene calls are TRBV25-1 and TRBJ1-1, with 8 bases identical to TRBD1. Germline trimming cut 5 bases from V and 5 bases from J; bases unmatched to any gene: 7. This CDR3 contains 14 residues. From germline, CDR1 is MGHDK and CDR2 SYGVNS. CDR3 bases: TGTGCCAGCAGTAACCAGGGGGCCCGGACTGAAGCTTTCTTT. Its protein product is CASSNQGARTEAFF.

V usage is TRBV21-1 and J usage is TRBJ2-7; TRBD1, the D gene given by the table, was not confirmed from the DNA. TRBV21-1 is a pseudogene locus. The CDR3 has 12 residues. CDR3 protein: CASWTAVHEQYF. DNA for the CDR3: TGTGCGAGCTGGACAGCCGTCCACGAGCAGTACTTC.

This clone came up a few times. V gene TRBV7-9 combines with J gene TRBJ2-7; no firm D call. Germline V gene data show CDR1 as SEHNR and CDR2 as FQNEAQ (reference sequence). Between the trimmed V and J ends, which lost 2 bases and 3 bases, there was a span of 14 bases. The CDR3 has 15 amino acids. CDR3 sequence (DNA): TGTGCCAGCAGCTTATTCGCGGAGTCCGACTACGAGCAGTACTTC. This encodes CASSLFAESDYEQYF.

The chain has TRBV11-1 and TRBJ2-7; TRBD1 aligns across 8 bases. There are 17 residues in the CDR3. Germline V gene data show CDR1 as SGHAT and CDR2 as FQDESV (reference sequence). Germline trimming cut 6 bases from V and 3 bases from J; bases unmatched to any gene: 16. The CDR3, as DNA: TGTGCCAGCAGAACCGCCGCAGGGGGCGACTCCAGCTACGAGCAGTACTTC. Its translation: CASRTAAGGDSSYEQYF.

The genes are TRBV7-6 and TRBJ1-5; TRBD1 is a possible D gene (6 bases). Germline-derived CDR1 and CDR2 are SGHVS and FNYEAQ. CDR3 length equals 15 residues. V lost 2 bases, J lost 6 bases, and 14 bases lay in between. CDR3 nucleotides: TGTGCCAGCAGCTTAATGGCGGGGGCGGGTCAGCCCCAGCATTTT. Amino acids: CASSLMAGAGQPQHF.

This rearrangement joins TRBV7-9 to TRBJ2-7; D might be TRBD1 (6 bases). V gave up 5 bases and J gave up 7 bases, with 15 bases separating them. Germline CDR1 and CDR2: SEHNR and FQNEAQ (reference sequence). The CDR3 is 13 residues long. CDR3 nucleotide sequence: TGTGCCAGCAGCGCTGCCGGGACACCTGAGCAGTACTTC. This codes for CASSAAGTPEQYF. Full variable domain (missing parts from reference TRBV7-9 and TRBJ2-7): DTGVSQNPRHKITKRGQNVTFRCDPISEHNRLYWYRQTLGQGPEFLTYFQNEAQLEKSRLLSDRFSAERPKGSFSTLEIQRTEQGDSAMYLCASSAAGTPEQYFGPGTRLTVT.

In DNA form, the CDR3 reads TGTGCCAGCAGTTTAGGCAAATACTACGAGCAGTACTTC. Translating gives CASSLGKYYEQYF. The J gene is TRBJ2-7, the V gene TRBV27; no firm D call. Germline lookup yields CDR1 MNHEY and CDR2 SMNVEV (reference sequence). Trimming shortened V by 2 bases and J by 3 bases, and 8 bases separated the two germline ends. CDR3 length: 13 residues.

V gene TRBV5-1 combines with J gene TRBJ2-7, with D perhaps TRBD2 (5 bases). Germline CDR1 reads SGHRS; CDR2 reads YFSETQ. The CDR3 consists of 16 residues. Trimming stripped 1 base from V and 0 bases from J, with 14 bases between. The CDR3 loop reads CASSLSAGLISYEQYF. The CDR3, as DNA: TGCGCCAGCAGCTTGTCGGCCGGACTTATCTCCTACGAGCAGTACTTC.

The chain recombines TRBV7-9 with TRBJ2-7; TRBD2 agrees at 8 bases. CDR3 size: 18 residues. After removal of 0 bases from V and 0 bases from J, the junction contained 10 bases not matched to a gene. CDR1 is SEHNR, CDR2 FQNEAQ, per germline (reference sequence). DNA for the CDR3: TGTGCCAGCAGCTTAGCGAAACTAGCGGCTTCCTCCTCCTACGAGCAGTACTTC. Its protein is CASSLAKLAASSSYEQYF.

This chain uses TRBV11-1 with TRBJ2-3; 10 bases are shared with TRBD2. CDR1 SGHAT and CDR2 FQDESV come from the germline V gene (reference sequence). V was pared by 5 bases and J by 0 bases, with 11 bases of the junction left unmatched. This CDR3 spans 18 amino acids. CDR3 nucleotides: TGTGCCAGCAGCCTCTCTCCAGCGGGGGGGACTAGCACAGATACGCAGTATTTT. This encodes CASSLSPAGGTSTDTQYF. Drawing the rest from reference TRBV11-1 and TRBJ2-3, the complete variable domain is EAEVAQSPRYKITEKSQAVAFWCDPISGHATLYWYRQILGQGPELLVQFQDESVVDDSQLPKDRFSAERLKGVDSTLKIQPAELGDSAMYLCASSLSPAGGTSTDTQYFGPGTRLTVL.